This T cell receptor (beta chain) stems from a study of blood T cell repertoires in COVID-19. The overall study: The analysed material was cDNA or gDNA that came from T cells, B-cell-depleted T cells, or PBMCs.

Deletions cut 5 bases from V and 0 bases from J, with 11 bases between. This CDR3 region has 15 residues. CDR1 SGHVS and CDR2 FQNEAQ come from the germline V gene. Per the original data handling: Reference gene primer amplification in the assay estimated nucleated cell counts. TCRdb keeps only in-frame clones here, not all; method: immunoSEQ multiplex PCR. The V and J calls and clone size are taken from that table; D and trimming were inferred from the DNA. In the table there are 100,000 or so clones, 65% to 85% of which are singletons. The sequenced sample was peripheral blood. The chain employs TRBV7-8 and TRBJ1-3; D might be TRBD1 (5 bases). The receptor was derived from an older man with active or convalescent COVID-19. The CDR3 loop is CASSPGGVSGNTIYF. Written as DNA, the CDR3 is TGTGCCAGCAGCCCTGGGGGGGTCTCTGGAAACACCATATATTTT.